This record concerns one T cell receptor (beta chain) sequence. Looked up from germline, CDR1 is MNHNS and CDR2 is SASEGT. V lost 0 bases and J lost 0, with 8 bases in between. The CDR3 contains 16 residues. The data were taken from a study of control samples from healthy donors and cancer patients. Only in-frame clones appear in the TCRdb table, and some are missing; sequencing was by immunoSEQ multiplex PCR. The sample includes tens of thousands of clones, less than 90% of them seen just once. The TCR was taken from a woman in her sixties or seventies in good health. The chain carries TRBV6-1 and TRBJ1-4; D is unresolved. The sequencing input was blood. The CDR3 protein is CASSEARRSTNEKLFF. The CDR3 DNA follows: TGTGCCAGCAGTGAAGCAAGACGGTCAACTAATGAAAAACTGTTTTTT.